One and the same sample provided the 17 T cell receptor beta chains below, sequenced in a study of blood T cell repertoires in COVID-19. Using immunoSEQ multiplex PCR, the repertoire was profiled, and TCRdb retains in-frame clones only, with some absent. The data show about 110,000 clones, with roughly 80% seen just once and roughly 4.6% held by the top ten. Material: peripheral blood. The source is a human donor in a cohort sampled during active COVID-19.

V is TRBV18 and J is TRBJ1-1; maybe TRBD1 (6 bases). V lost 2 bases, J lost 1 base, and 8 bases lay in between. Germline values: CDR1 KGHSH, CDR2 LQKENI. The CDR3 has 14 amino acids. This CDR3 reads CASSPRTENTEAFF. CDR3 sequence (DNA): TGTGCCAGCTCACCAAGGACAGAGAACACTGAAGCTTTCTTT.

This clone was counted a single time. The CDR3 sequence is CATSDQTSGRGISYEQYV. The CDR3 bases are TGTGCCACCAGTGACCAAACTAGCGGGAGGGGTATTTCCTACGAGCAGTACGTC. The chain uses TRBV24-1 and TRBJ2-7, with TRBD2 identical over 13 bases. J gave up 1 base and V 4 bases, and 9 bases lay outside the gene matches. In germline, CDR1 is KGHDR, CDR2 SFDVKD. The CDR3 consists of 18 residues.

This chain connects TRBV6-5 to TRBJ1-5; no definite D call. This CDR3 comprises 13 residues. Germline CDR1 MNHEY, CDR2 SVGAGI. Trimming left V 2 bases short and J 2 bases short, with 4 bases between. CDR3 sequence: CASSYRRNQPQHF. As DNA, the CDR3 is TGTGCCAGCAGTTACCGTCGCAATCAGCCCCAGCATTTT.

This clone was picked up a small number of times. V usage is TRBV4-2 and J usage is TRBJ2-1, with 7 bases identical to TRBD2. V lost 0 bases, J lost 4 bases, and 9 bases stayed unmatched. The CDR3 covers 17 residues. Germline V gives CDR1 LGHNA, CDR2 YNFKEQ. The CDR3 is CASSQDRGAGVYNEQFF. In nucleotides, the CDR3 is TGTGCCAGCAGCCAAGATCGAGGGGCGGGAGTATACAATGAGCAGTTCTTC.

The rearrangement uses TRBV6-5 and TRBJ1-4; TRBD1 might be the D (5 bases). The CDR3 totals 13 residues. V was clipped by 5 bases and J by 4 bases, with 8 bases between them. The germline V gene has CDR1 MNHEY and CDR2 SVGAGI. The CDR3 nucleotides are TGTGCCAGCAGTCTGGGGCTTAATGAAAAACTGTTTTTT. It specifies CASSLGLNEKLFF.

The chain links TRBV9 to TRBJ2-5; D not certain. This CDR3 has 14 residues. Trimming took off 0 bases at V and 3 bases at J, with 9 bases between the two ends. CDR1 and CDR2 (germline): SGDLS, YYNGEE. CDR3 amino acids: CASSVGLTEETQYF. CDR3 sequence (DNA): TGTGCCAGCAGCGTAGGTCTTACAGAAGAGACCCAGTACTTC.

This clone is a singleton in its sample. J is TRBJ1-3 and V is TRBV28, with D unresolved. CDR1 is MDHEN and CDR2 is SYDVKM in the germline V gene. With 6 bases removed from V and 0 bases from J, the gap between germline ends came to 18 bases. The CDR3 is made up of 17 amino acids. CDR3: CASSAGGEIISGNTIYF. As DNA, the CDR3 is TGTGCCAGCAGCGCAGGCGGGGAGATAATCTCTGGAAACACCATATATTTT.

This clone occurred once. The chain employs TRBV11-3 and TRBJ2-1, with 10 bases fitting TRBD1. There are 19 residues in the CDR3. V shed 3 bases, J shed 15 bases, and the junction held 26 bases outside the gene matches. Germline assignment: CDR1 SGHNT and CDR2 YENEEA. CDR3 sequence (DNA): TGTGCCAGCAGCTTGATACTATACTCCGGGACAGGGGCCCCCTGGGTGTGGTTCTTC. The encoded protein is CASSLILYSGTGAPWVWFF.

In its sample, this clone was seen a few times. The chain has TRBV2 and TRBJ2-5; D possibly corresponds to TRBD2 (5 bases). The germline V gene has CDR1 SNHLY and CDR2 FYNNEI. The CDR3 extends over 16 amino acids. V lost 2 bases, J lost 4 bases, and 17 bases lay in between. The CDR3 is CASSEQIFLGGETQYF. As DNA, the CDR3 is TGTGCCAGCAGTGAACAAATATTCCTAGGAGGAGAGACCCAGTACTTC. The full variable domain, rest sourced from reference TRBV2 and TRBJ2-5, is EPEVTQTPSHQVTQMGQEVILRCVPISNHLYFYWYRQILGQKVEFLVSFYNNEISEKSEIFDDQFSVERPDGSNFTLKIRSTKLEDSAMYFCASSEQIFLGGETQYFGPGTRLLVL.

The chain carries TRBV4-2 and TRBJ2-3; TRBD2 matches at 9 bases. With V trimmed by 6 bases and J by 6 bases, 13 bases remained unmatched. The CDR3 loop spans 16 amino acids. Germline CDR1 and CDR2: LGHNA and YNFKEQ. The CDR3 protein is CASREHSGSSVDTQYF. For the CDR3, the DNA is TGTGCCAGCAGGGAGCATAGCGGGAGTTCGGTGGATACGCAGTATTTT.

The chain combines TRBV6-6 with TRBJ1-3, with unresolved D. Per germline, CDR1 MNHNY and CDR2 SVGAGI (reference sequence). The CDR3 is made up of 16 amino acids. The V end lost 2 bases, the J end lost 0 bases, and 11 bases lay between the germline ends. CDR3 bases: TGTGCCAGCAGTTACGTGCCGACTAGCTCTGGAAACACCATATATTTT. Amino acid sequence: CASSYVPTSSGNTIYF.

The chain uses TRBV7-9 and TRBJ2-5, with 9 bases lining up with TRBD2. The junction had 10 bases not matched to a gene; V was cut back by 5 bases and J by 6 bases. This CDR3 is built from 15 residues. CDR1 and CDR2 from the germline V gene are SEHNR and FQNEAQ (reference sequence). In DNA form, the CDR3 reads TGTGCCAGCAGCCCGGGAGGCGGGAGGGCGAAGACCCAGTACTTC. Translating gives CASSPGGGRAKTQYF.

V is TRBV11-2 and J is TRBJ2-1; no clear D. Germline loops: CDR1 SGHAT, CDR2 FQNNGV. With 0 bases removed from V and 6 bases from J, the gap between germline ends came to 12 bases. The CDR3 covers 15 residues. The CDR3 sequence: CASSLEFQSFNEQFF. For the CDR3, the DNA is TGTGCCAGCAGCTTAGAGTTCCAGTCGTTCAATGAGCAGTTCTTC.

The gene calls are TRBV30 and TRBJ2-3, with 8 bases that match TRBD2. V dropped 2 bases and J dropped 4; count of bases not matched to a gene: 5. This CDR3 region has 14 residues. Germline V gene lookup returns CDR1 GTSNPN and CDR2 SVGIG (reference sequence). The CDR3 loop reads CAWSPGLAADTQYF. The CDR3 DNA is TGTGCCTGGAGTCCTGGACTAGCAGCAGATACGCAGTATTTT.

This rearrangement joins TRBV7-3 to TRBJ2-2; unclear D gene. V lost 5 bases and J lost 6, with 22 bases in between. The CDR3 runs to 17 residues. Germline V lookup: CDR1 SGHTA, CDR2 FQGTGA. The DNA for the CDR3 is TGTGCCAGCAGCCCAACGCGCCCCGCAAACCCCCCCGGGGAGCTGTTTTTT. This encodes CASSPTRPANPPGELFF.

The CDR3: CSVESTKNTGELFF. In DNA, the CDR3 is TGCAGCGTCGAATCGACAAAAAACACCGGGGAGCTGTTTTTT. The chain couples TRBV29-1 to TRBJ2-2; D not certain. The CDR3 sequence is 14 residues long. Between the trimmed V and J ends, which lost 6 bases and 2 bases, there was a span of 13 bases. Germline V CDR1 and CDR2: SQVTM, ANQGSEA.

V is TRBV5-4 and J is TRBJ2-1; 13 positions match TRBD2. The CDR3 contains 16 residues. Germline CDR1 and CDR2: SGHNT and YYREEE (reference sequence). V gave up 4 bases and J gave up 6 bases; unmatched junction bases: 7. The CDR3 sequence is CASSPGGTSGANEQFF. The DNA for the CDR3 is TGTGCCAGCAGCCCCGGGGGGACTAGCGGGGCCAATGAGCAGTTCTTC.